The source of this T cell receptor beta chain is a study of T cell responses to AZD1222 COVID-19 vaccine. Study-level findings and limits: Repertoires were collected only later (after the peak T cell response had occurred).

Trimming removed 7 bases at V and 4 bases at J, with 8 bases between. The germline CDR1 and CDR2 sequences are MNHEY and SMNVEV (reference sequence). The CDR3 sequence is 12 residues long. Using immunoSEQ multiplex PCR, the repertoire was profiled, and TCRdb retains in-frame clones only, with some absent. The table has approximately 160,000 clones, roughly nine tenths seen once; the top ten hold roughly 0.98%. The analysis combined second doses at about 4 or about 12 weeks. Remarks on this clone: Antigen unknown.

The V and J genes are TRBV27 and TRBJ1-3; D is unresolved. The TCR was taken from an adult who received the AZD1222 COVID-19 vaccine. The starting material was peripheral blood, obtained 28 days after the second AZD1222 dose. The CDR3, as DNA: TGTGCCAGCAAGGATCTAGGAAACACCATATATTTT. Its protein is CASKDLGNTIYF.